These 30 T cell receptor beta chains share one sample of origin, sequenced in a study of T cells in Graves' hyperthyroidism and ophthalmopathy. It was RNA transcripts that yielded the amplified TCR beta CDR3 regions. The HTBI set primed first-round TCR CDR3 RT-PCR. TCRdb re-called the multiplex PCR reads with MiXCR, one entry per CDR3 protein. In the table there are some 620,000 distinct CDR3 sequences, 15% to 20% of which are singletons. The sequenced sample consisted of blood. These TCRs come from a woman younger than 45 with Graves' hyperthyroidism.

The chain links TRBV15 to TRBJ1-6, with D unresolved. The germline CDR1 and CDR2 sequences are LNHNV and YYDKDF (reference sequence). The CDR3 is 14 residues long. V dropped 5 bases and J dropped 6 bases, with 11 bases sitting between them. As DNA, the CDR3 is TGTGCCACCAGCGGAGCGGGTCGTAATTCACCCCTCCACTTT. This sequence encodes CATSGAGRNSPLHF.

Many counts were recorded for this clonotype. J is TRBJ2-1 and V is TRBV7-2; 10 nucleotides line up with TRBD2. The length of the CDR3 is 20 residues. Germline lookup yields CDR1 SGHTA and CDR2 FQGNSA. After removal of 3 bases from V and 2 bases from J, the junction contained 16 bases not matched to a gene. The CDR3 loop is CASSFPPLPTSGITYNEQFF. DNA for the CDR3: TGTGCCAGCAGCTTCCCTCCCCTCCCCACTAGCGGGATAACCTACAATGAGCAGTTCTTC. The whole variable domain, filled in from reference TRBV7-2 and TRBJ2-1, reads GAGVSQSPSNKVTEKGKDVELRCDPISGHTALYWYRQSLGQGLEFLIYFQGNSAPDKSGLPSDRFSAERTGGSVSTLTIQRTQQEDSAVYLCASSFPPLPTSGITYNEQFFGPGTRLTVL.

The count of this clonotype is one. The rearrangement uses TRBV19 and TRBJ2-2; 8 bases agree with TRBD1. V lost 5 bases to trimming and J lost 4 bases; unmatched junction nucleotides: 6. Germline CDR1 LNHDA, CDR2 SQIVND (reference sequence). This CDR3 comprises 15 residues. CDR3 residues: CASSATGVGTGELFF. Written as DNA, the CDR3 is TGTGCCAGTAGTGCGACAGGGGTCGGCACCGGGGAGCTGTTTTTT.

This clonotype was counted a few times. The rearrangement links TRBV20-1 to TRBJ2-1; 8 bases agree with TRBD2. Germline V CDR1 and CDR2: DFQATT, SNEGSKA (reference sequence). This CDR3 spans 13 amino acids. The CDR3 DNA follows: TGCAGGCAGACTAGCGCCTCCTACAATGAGCAGTTCTTC. This gives the protein CRQTSASYNEQFF.

J is TRBJ2-3 and V is TRBV20-1; 10 nucleotides line up with TRBD2. Germline CDR1 DFQATT, CDR2 SNEGSKA (reference sequence). This CDR3 has 14 residues. V dropped 5 bases and J dropped 5; count of bases not matched to a gene: 7. In DNA, the CDR3 is TGCAGTGCTCCGCAGCGGGAGGGGCTAGATACGCAGTATTTT. Protein: CSAPQREGLDTQYF.

This chain joins TRBV6-1 and TRBJ2-5; possibly TRBD2 for D (6 bases). The CDR3 runs 12 residues. The V gene lost 6 bases and the J gene lost 4 bases, with 9 bases spanning the gap. The V gene's germline CDR1 is MNHNS and CDR2 SASEGT. This CDR3 reads CASRGGLETQYF. The CDR3 nucleotides read TGTGCCAGCAGAGGAGGGTTAGAGACCCAGTACTTC.

This clonotype appeared a few times. The genes are TRBV24-1 and TRBJ2-1; 13 positions agree with TRBD2. The CDR3 consists of 17 residues. Germline loops: CDR1 KGHDR, CDR2 SFDVKD. V shed 4 bases and J 2 bases; nucleotides not matched to a gene: 4. The CDR3 is CATSDAGTSGTYNEQFF. The DNA for the CDR3 is TGTGCCACCAGTGACGCCGGGACTAGCGGGACCTACAATGAGCAGTTCTTC.

This clonotype was seen at least ten times. The V and J genes are TRBV12-3 or TRBV12-4 and TRBJ1-2, with TRBD1 matching over 9 bases. V was clipped by 5 bases and J by 4 bases; unmatched bases: 5. The CDR3 length is 14 residues. The CDR3 region is CASSPTGGGYGYTF. The CDR3 DNA reads TGTGCCAGCAGTCCGACAGGGGGAGGCTATGGCTACACCTTC.

This sequence joins TRBV5-4 and TRBJ2-3; D remains ambiguous. This CDR3 has 14 amino acids. Germline assignment: CDR1 SGHNT and CDR2 YYREEE (reference sequence). The V gene lost 1 base and the J gene lost 4 bases, with 10 bases spanning the gap. The CDR3 region has the DNA TGTGCCAGCAGCTTGCGCAGCACTTCAGATACGCAGTATTTT. It encodes CASSLRSTSDTQYF.

This clonotype has just a few counts. The chain is built from TRBV30 and TRBJ2-6, with TRBD1 matching over 9 bases. Germline trimming cut 5 bases from V and 2 bases from J; bases unmatched to any gene: 1. Germline V gives CDR1 GTSNPN, CDR2 SVGIG (reference sequence). The CDR3 is 14 amino acids. In DNA, the CDR3 is TGTGCCTGGGGGACAGGGACTGGGGCCAACGTCCTGACTTTC. Translating gives CAWGTGTGANVLTF. Complete variable domain (other parts from reference TRBV30 and TRBJ2-6): SQTIHQWPATLVQPVGSPLSLECTVEGTSNPNLYWYRQAAGRGLQLLFYSVGIGQISSEVPQNLSASRPQDRQFILSSKKLLLSDSGFYLCAWGTGTGANVLTFGAGSRLTVL.

The J gene is TRBJ2-5, the V gene TRBV18; D ambiguous. The germline V gene encodes CDR1 KGHSH and CDR2 LQKENI. V lost 6 bases to trimming and J lost 5 bases, with 13 bases between them. The CDR3 runs to 13 residues. For the CDR3, the DNA is TGTGCCAGCTCGTCCGACTTAGCCGAGACCCAGTACTTC. Amino acid sequence: CASSSDLAETQYF.

This clonotype was recorded many times. The rearrangement joins TRBV12-3 or TRBV12-4 to TRBJ2-5; maybe TRBD1 (6 bases). V was clipped by 6 bases and J by 1 base, with 12 bases between them. The CDR3 runs 14 residues. The CDR3 is CASRGDMVQETQYF. The CDR3 DNA reads as TGTGCCAGCAGGGGGGACATGGTCCAAGAGACCCAGTACTTC.

The V and J genes are TRBV12-3 or TRBV12-4 and TRBJ2-1; 15 nucleotides align to TRBD2. CDR3 length: 16 residues. V lost 6 bases to trimming and J lost 7 bases; unmatched junction nucleotides: 7. The CDR3, as DNA: TGTGCCAGCAGACTTGGACTAGCGGGAGGGGATAATGAGCAGTTCTTC. Protein: CASRLGLAGGDNEQFF.

A few counts support this clonotype. CDR3 in amino acids: CASSIAEREWSDEQFF. The CDR3 coding sequence is TGTGCCAGTAGTATAGCTGAGCGGGAGTGGAGTGATGAGCAGTTCTTC. The chain combines TRBV19 with TRBJ2-1; 8 nucleotides align to TRBD2. V shed 1 base and J 8 bases; nucleotides not matched to a gene: 10. Germline CDR1 reads LNHDA; CDR2 reads SQIVND (reference sequence). The CDR3 runs 16 residues.

The sample holds a few counts of this clonotype. V is TRBV7-6 and J is TRBJ2-1, with a weak D call TRBD2 (5 bases). The germline V gene encodes CDR1 SGHVS and CDR2 FNYEAQ. The CDR3 is 15 residues long. Trimming pared 3 bases from V and 0 bases from J, leaving 9 bases between. The CDR3 nucleotides are TGTGCCAGCAGCTTGGAGGCGGACTCCTACAATGAGCAGTTCTTC. Translated: CASSLEADSYNEQFF. The full variable domain, in which reference TRBV7-6 and TRBJ2-1 provide the parts outside the CDR3, is GAGVSQSPRYKVTKRGQDVALRCDPISGHVSLYWYRQALGQGPEFLTYFNYEAQQDKSGLPNDRFSAERPEGSISTLTIQRTEQRDSAMYRCASSLEADSYNEQFFGPGTRLTVL.

This sequence joins TRBV5-1 and TRBJ2-5; the match to TRBD1 covers 7 bases. CDR3 length equals 16 residues. The germline CDR1 and CDR2 sequences are SGHRS and YFSETQ. The V and J ends lost 4 bases and 3 bases, in that order; junction bases with no gene match: 12. The CDR3 sequence is CASSITPGTAKETQYF. CDR3 nucleotide sequence: TGCGCCAGCAGCATCACCCCCGGGACAGCTAAAGAGACCCAGTACTTC.

The chain has TRBV11-3 and TRBJ1-5, with D possibly being TRBD1 (5 bases). Germline values: CDR1 SGHNT, CDR2 YENEEA. V was clipped by 4 bases and J by 6 bases, with 25 bases between them. The CDR3 loop spans 18 amino acids. The CDR3 DNA follows: TGTGCCAGCAGCTCAAGACTGGGGACTTCCAACGTCGGTCAGCCCCAGCATTTT. It encodes CASSSRLGTSNVGQPQHF.

This clonotype has a count of ten or more. This chain uses TRBV30 with TRBJ1-5; TRBD1 matches 7 bases. This CDR3 spans 17 amino acids. Trimming removed 0 bases from V and 3 bases from J; junction bases left unmatched: 11. Germline loops: CDR1 GTSNPN, CDR2 SVGIG (reference sequence). The CDR3 nucleotides read TGTGCCTGGAGTGTGAAGGGGGGACAGACGAACAATCAGCCCCAGCATTTT. Encoded protein: CAWSVKGGQTNNQPQHF. The whole variable domain, filled in from reference TRBV30 and TRBJ1-5, reads SQTIHQWPATLVQPVGSPLSLECTVEGTSNPNLYWYRQAAGRGLQLLFYSVGIGQISSEVPQNLSASRPQDRQFILSSKKLLLSDSGFYLCAWSVKGGQTNNQPQHFGDGTRLSIL.

This clonotype showed up just a few times. The chain joins TRBV29-1 to TRBJ1-2; D gene uncertain. CDR3 length equals 10 residues. Trimming took 7 bases from V and 1 from J, leaving 4 bases between them. CDR1 is SQVTM and CDR2 is ANQGSEA in the germline V gene. The CDR3 nucleotides are TGCAGCGCCGATAACTATGGCTACACCTTC. Encoded protein: CSADNYGYTF.

This clonotype has a handful of counts. The chain joins TRBV3-1 to TRBJ1-6; weak D call: TRBD1 (5 bases). This CDR3 has 16 residues. Germline V CDR1 and CDR2: LGHDT, YNNKEL (reference sequence). V shed 4 bases and J shed 8 bases, with 18 bases lying between them. The CDR3 protein is CASSRGTGTQYSPLHF. The CDR3 DNA sequence: TGTGCCAGCAGCCGCGGAACCGGGACTCAGTATTCACCCCTCCACTTT. The full variable domain, completed using reference TRBV3-1 and TRBJ1-6, is DTAVSQTPKYLVTQMGNDKSIKCEQNLGHDTMYWYKQDSKKFLKIMFSYNNKELIINETVPNRFSPKSPDKAHLNLHINSLELGDSAVYFCASSRGTGTQYSPLHFGNGTRLTVT.

This clonotype has at least ten counts. The genes are TRBV28 and TRBJ2-7, with TRBD1 identical over 7 bases. The length of the CDR3 is 13 residues. Per the germline V gene, CDR1 is MDHEN and CDR2 is SYDVKM. V shed 4 bases, J shed 6 bases, and the junction held 6 bases outside the gene matches. CDR3 protein: CASSSRQGSEQYF. The CDR3, as DNA: TGTGCCAGCAGTTCTCGACAGGGAAGCGAGCAGTACTTC.

This clonotype has a count of ten or more. The rearrangement uses TRBV9 and TRBJ2-1; 11 bases match TRBD2. Germline assignment: CDR1 SGDLS and CDR2 YYNGEE. The CDR3 consists of 16 residues. Losses at the gene ends were 0 bases for V and 7 bases for J; bases not matched to a gene: 6. The CDR3 DNA sequence: TGTGCCAGCAGCGTAGAACTAGCGGGAGTGGGTAATGAGCAGTTCTTC. Protein: CASSVELAGVGNEQFF.

This clonotype has more than one count but fewer than ten. The gene calls are TRBV6-5 and TRBJ1-6; D may be TRBD1 (6 bases). V was shortened by 0 bases and J by 3 bases, with 9 bases between the two germline ends. The CDR3 runs 16 residues. The germline CDR1 and CDR2 sequences are MNHEY and SVGAGI. CDR3 in DNA: TGTGCCAGCAGTTACTCCGGCAGGGGCTATAATTCACCCCTCCACTTT. It translates to CASSYSGRGYNSPLHF.

The V call is TRBV11-2, the J call TRBJ1-3, with 8 bases matching TRBD1. CDR1 is SGHAT and CDR2 is FQNNGV in the germline V gene. With 5 bases clipped from V and 0 bases from J, the junction kept 9 bases outside the gene matches. This CDR3 is 17 amino acids long. The CDR3 DNA follows: TGTGCCAGCAGCACCTACCGGGACAGGTCCTCTGGAAACACCATATATTTT. It is translated as CASSTYRDRSSGNTIYF.

This chain connects TRBV28 to TRBJ2-1; D possibly corresponds to TRBD2 (5 bases). There are 14 residues in the CDR3. Germline CDR1 reads MDHEN; CDR2 reads SYDVKM. V lost 9 bases, J lost 2 bases, and 14 bases lay in between. The CDR3 DNA reads as TGTGCCAGTAGTACCGACTATACCTACAATGAGCAGTTCTTC. Residues: CASSTDYTYNEQFF.

Many counts were recorded for this clonotype. The V call is TRBV11-2, the J call TRBJ2-1; 7 bases map to TRBD1. The V gene's germline CDR1 is SGHAT and CDR2 FQNNGV. The CDR3 extends over 14 amino acids. The J segment lost 12 bases and the V segment lost 1 base, leaving 9 bases of the junction unmatched. CDR3 residues: CASSLGDSFFGQFF. The CDR3 DNA is TGTGCCAGCAGCTTAGGGGACAGTTTTTTCGGGCAGTTCTTC.

A few counts support this clonotype. The V call is TRBV25-1, the J call TRBJ2-5, with D possibly matching TRBD2 (6 bases). The CDR3 consists of 15 residues. Germline V gives CDR1 MGHDK, CDR2 SYGVNS. V was cut by 1 base and J by 0 bases, with 9 bases left in between. The CDR3 protein is CASSESGGYQETQYF. The CDR3 DNA reads as TGTGCCAGCAGTGAATCCGGGGGATACCAAGAGACCCAGTACTTC.

The chain joins TRBV12-3 or TRBV12-4 to TRBJ2-7; TRBD2 aligns across 9 bases. The J segment lost 5 bases and the V segment lost 8 bases, leaving 16 bases of the junction unmatched. The CDR3 is made up of 16 amino acids. CDR3: CASSYGRRREGHEQYF. CDR3 coding DNA: TGTGCCAGCTCCTACGGCCGGCGGCGGGAGGGCCACGAGCAGTACTTC.

There are many counts of this clonotype. V usage is TRBV5-6 and J usage is TRBJ1-1; possible D gene TRBD1, 6 bases. This CDR3 is built from 14 residues. From germline, CDR1 is SGHDT and CDR2 YYEEEE. V lost 5 bases and J lost 5, with 16 bases in between. The CDR3 DNA sequence: TGTGCCAGCAGGCCTTGGGGGGGCTGGACTGAAGCTTTCTTT. Residues: CASRPWGGWTEAFF.

This clonotype appeared many times. V usage is TRBV12-3 or TRBV12-4 and J usage is TRBJ1-1; D is undetermined. V shed 5 bases and J shed 7 bases, with 11 bases lying between them. This CDR3 has 12 residues. CDR3 nucleotide sequence: TGTGCCAGCAGTCCCGGAGGTAGTGAAGCTTTCTTT. Amino acids: CASSPGGSEAFF.